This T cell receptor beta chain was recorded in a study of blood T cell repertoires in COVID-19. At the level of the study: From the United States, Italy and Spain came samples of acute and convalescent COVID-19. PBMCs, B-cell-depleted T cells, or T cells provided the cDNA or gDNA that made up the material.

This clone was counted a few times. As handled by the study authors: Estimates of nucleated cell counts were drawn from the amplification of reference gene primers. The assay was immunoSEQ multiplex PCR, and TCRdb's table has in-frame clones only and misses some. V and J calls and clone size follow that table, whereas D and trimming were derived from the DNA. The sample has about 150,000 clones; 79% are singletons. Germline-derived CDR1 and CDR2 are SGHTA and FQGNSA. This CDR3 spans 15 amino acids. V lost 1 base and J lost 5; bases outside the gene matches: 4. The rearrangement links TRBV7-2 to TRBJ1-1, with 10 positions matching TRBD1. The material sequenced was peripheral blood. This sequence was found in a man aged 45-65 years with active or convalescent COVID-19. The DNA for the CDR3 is TGTGCCAGCAGCTTAGACGGGACAGGGGAAACTGAAGCTTTCTTT. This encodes CASSLDGTGETEAFF.